The clone carrying this TCR beta chain was seen at least ten times. Its cognate antigen is unknown. V lost 4 bases, J lost 5 bases, and 13 bases lay in between. CDR1 and CDR2 (germline): SGHRS, YFSETQ. The CDR3 is 15 amino acids. This sample is drawn from a study of CD8 T cells in ankylosing spondylitis. Findings of the study overall: What appeared characteristic of ankylosing spondylitis blood was a TCR beta motif of several highly homologous variants. In synovial fluid and blood from reactive arthritis, some motif variants were previously reported.

Researchers built TCR beta libraries using quantitative 5'-RACE with molecular barcodes. Each CDR3 protein is one row after TCRdb ran MiXCR on the 5' RACE reads. The sample includes approximately 440,000 distinct CDR3 sequences, roughly a sixth of them seen just once. The gene calls are TRBV5-1 and TRBJ1-6; TRBD1 is a possible D gene (6 bases). Sequenced sample: blood, either unsorted or a sorted T cell fraction (not recorded which). This sequence originates from a male donor with ankylosing spondylitis. The CDR3 bases are TGCGCCAGCAGCCCGGGACAAGCCAATAATTCACCCCTCCACTTT. It codes for CASSPGQANNSPLHF. Full variable domain (rest looked up from reference TRBV5-1 and TRBJ1-6): KAGVTQTPRYLIKTRGQQVTLSCSPISGHRSVSWYQQTPGQGLQFLFEYFSETQRNKGNFPGRFSGRQFSNSRSEMNVSTLELGDSALYLCASSPGQANNSPLHFGNGTRLTVT.